This T cell receptor (beta chain) was sequenced in a study of blood T cell repertoires in COVID-19. This clone has a handful of counts. The sample contains more than one DNA sequence encoding this CDR3. Germline V lookup: CDR1 MNHEY, CDR2 SMNVEV (reference sequence). Trimming removed 5 bases from V and 1 base from J, with 9 bases in between. CDR3 length: 13 residues. The protocol was immunoSEQ multiplex PCR, while the TCRdb copy is restricted to in-frame clones and leaves out a portion. The sample holds 200,000 or so clones, 85% seen once. The sequenced sample consisted of peripheral blood. This receptor was taken from a man between 50 and 59 years old who had recovered from COVID-19. This chain joins TRBV27 and TRBJ2-7; a weak D match, TRBD1 (6 bases). The CDR3 sequence: CASSLTGSYEQYF. The DNA for the CDR3 is TGTGCCAGCAGTCTGACAGGTTCCTACGAGCAGTACTTC.